This T cell receptor (beta chain) was recovered during a study of resident and recirculating memory T cells in vitiligo. Overall study context: The samples were homogenized without cell sorting before genomic DNA extraction.

The method was immunoSEQ multiplex PCR; TCRdb's version includes in-frame clones alone and lacks a portion of them. The data contain about 42,000 clones, around 90% of them singletons. To note about this clone: No antigen is known for it.

J gave up 0 bases and V 0 bases, and 6 bases lay outside the gene matches. The CDR3 runs to 17 residues. Study-wide results and limits: Clonality differed among vitiligo lesions, with no unique dominant clone.

The chain uses TRBV5-3 and TRBJ2-4; 7 nucleotides match TRBD1. TRBV5-3 is assigned to the ORF class and has an uncertain function. Material: blood. This receptor was taken from a male donor with vitiligo. This CDR3 is CARSLARGNLAKNIQYF. CDR3 sequence (DNA): TGTGCCAGAAGCTTGGCCAGGGGGAATCTAGCCAAAAACATTCAGTACTTC.